This is a list of T cell receptor beta chains from one sample in a study of glioma-infiltrating T cells. TCRdb called the multiplex PCR reads again in MiXCR, with one record for every CDR3 protein. The table includes more than 300,000 distinct CDR3 sequences, 41% detected once. Sequenced: glioma tissue, nonneoplastic brain tissue, or PBMCs (not recorded which). All receptors come from a human donor with low-grade glioma or glioblastoma, undergoing nonglioma brain surgery, or in good health (not recorded which). Each CDR3 is given without its conserved first and last residue. Some rows mark clone size as missing; the rest say once, few, many or name a class of expanded clone.

V gene	clone size	J gene	CDR3 protein
TRBV28	few	TRBJ2-3	ASSPQQGTQY
TRBV6-1	.	TRBJ1-2	ASSVAVRDYGYT
TRBV7-2	.	TRBJ2-1	ASSSGTSGSSGEQF
TRBV6-5	.	TRBJ1-5	ASRAQGASNQPQH
TRBV29-1	.	TRBJ2-7	SVEWTSGRPREQY
TRBV27	many	TRBJ2-7	ASSFGESYEQY
TRBV15	few	TRBJ2-7	ATSRDPSVYSYEQY
TRBV19	.	TRBJ2-1	ASLGDTLSSYNEQF
TRBV5-1	.	TRBJ2-3	ASSVGQSDTQY
TRBV7-2	few	TRBJ2-3	ASSLGLSRADTQY
TRBV20-1	many	TRBJ1-5	SARGGGDQPQH
TRBV20-1	many	TRBJ2-5	SASLRDSQETQY
TRBV7-2	.	TRBJ2-1	ASSLVASHYNEQF
TRBV2	once	TRBJ1-1	ASSGAPLFEAF
TRBV15	.	TRBJ1-2	ATSRDLVTNYGYT
TRBV24-1	few	TRBJ1-2	ATSDLPGTGQGGYT
TRBV7-2	.	TRBJ2-3	ASSLTGRTDTQY
TRBV6-1	.	TRBJ1-5	ASRNGGRHSNQPQH
TRBV6-1	few	TRBJ2-7	ASRKGQTNEQY
TRBV28	.	TRBJ2-7	ATGLAGGGASYEQY